One and the same sample provided the 6 T cell receptor beta chains below, sequenced in a study of blood T cell repertoires in COVID-19. The method was immunoSEQ multiplex PCR; TCRdb's version includes in-frame clones alone and lacks a portion of them. The data show about 150,000 clones, about four fifths seen once. What was sequenced was PBMCs or T cells enriched from blood (not recorded which). These receptors originate from a woman aged 45-65 years with acute COVID-19.

The chain is built from TRBV5-4 and TRBJ1-6; maybe TRBD1 (6 bases). Trimming shortened V by 3 bases and J by 7 bases, and 14 bases separated the two germline ends. The CDR3 has 15 residues. In germline, CDR1 is SGHNT, CDR2 YYREEE (reference sequence). The CDR3 bases are TGTGCCAGCAGCTCTCCAGGGGCCCAAAATTCACCCCTCCACTTT. It specifies CASSSPGAQNSPLHF.

This sequence joins TRBV5-1 and TRBJ2-2; D may be TRBD2 (5 bases). The germline V gene encodes CDR1 SGHRS and CDR2 YFSETQ. With 1 base removed from V and 6 bases from J, the gap between germline ends came to 13 bases. This CDR3 region has 15 residues. The CDR3 region has the DNA TGCGCCAGCAGCTTGTACGTTGGGGAGTCCGGGGAGCTGTTTTTT. Its protein product is CASSLYVGESGELFF.

This sequence joins TRBV6-6 and TRBJ2-1, with TRBD2 matching over 12 bases. V shed 4 bases, J shed 7 bases, and the junction held 5 bases outside the gene matches. Germline loops: CDR1 MNHNY, CDR2 SVGAGI (reference sequence). This CDR3 has 15 amino acids. This CDR3 reads CASSSSSGRANEQFF. CDR3 coding DNA: TGTGCCAGCAGTTCGTCTAGCGGGAGGGCGAATGAGCAGTTCTTC.

This chain uses TRBV10-3 with TRBJ1-1; 9 nucleotides agree with TRBD1. V gave up 3 bases and J gave up 5 bases; unmatched junction bases: 7. Germline V lookup: CDR1 ENHRY, CDR2 SYGVKD. This CDR3 contains 15 residues. In DNA form, the CDR3 reads TGTGCCATCAGTGAATTACAGGGGGCGAGAACTGAAGCTTTCTTT. It is translated as CAISELQGARTEAFF.

The V call is TRBV11-1, the J call TRBJ1-5; D possibly corresponds to TRBD1 (6 bases). Germline CDR1 is SGHAT and CDR2 is FQDESV (reference sequence). V was clipped by 5 bases and J by 9 bases, with 14 bases between them. The CDR3 is made up of 13 amino acids. CDR3 sequence: CASSVDSQGPQHF. For the CDR3, the DNA is TGTGCCAGCAGCGTGGACAGCCAGGGGCCCCAGCATTTT.

The genes are TRBV2 and TRBJ1-2, with 7 bases that match TRBD1. Germline trimming cut 6 bases from V and 4 bases from J; bases unmatched to any gene: 5. Germline V gene lookup returns CDR1 SNHLY and CDR2 FYNNEI. This CDR3 is built from 13 residues. The CDR3 coding sequence is TGTGCCAGCAGCGCCAGGGGGTTCTATGGCTACACCTTC. As protein: CASSARGFYGYTF. The variable domain in full, with the rest retrieved from reference TRBV2 and TRBJ1-2, is EPEVTQTPSHQVTQMGQEVILRCVPISNHLYFYWYRQILGQKVEFLVSFYNNEISEKSEIFDDQFSVERPDGSNFTLKIRSTKLEDSAMYFCASSARGFYGYTFGSGTRLTVV.